The T cell receptor (beta chain) described here comes from a study of blood T cell repertoires in COVID-19. TCRdb's copy holds only in-frame clones and misses some; the assay was immunoSEQ multiplex PCR. The repertoire holds 200,000 to 250,000 clones, with approximately 79% as singletons. V lost 5 bases and J lost 5; bases outside the gene matches: 5. The CDR3 is 13 residues long. Per the germline V gene, CDR1 is SGHVS and CDR2 is FNYEAQ. The J gene is TRBJ1-2, the V gene TRBV7-6; 7 bases agree with TRBD1. The sample consisted of peripheral blood. The clonotype originates from a human donor in a cohort sampled during active COVID-19. The CDR3 spells CASSPETGYGYTF. The CDR3 nucleotides are TGTGCCAGCAGCCCAGAGACAGGGTATGGCTACACCTTC.